A single sample gave rise to the 15 T cell receptor beta chains below, sequenced in a study of OX40 agonist ivuxolimab in advanced cancers. Generated by immunoSEQ multiplex PCR, the TCRdb table keeps only in-frame clones and is missing some. This repertoire shows 150,000 to 170,000 clones, 90% to 95% found once; its top ten account for about 0.31%. Here the sequenced sample was CD4+ or CD8+ T cells sorted from blood, taken in a trial of the OX40 agonist ivuxolimab. Receptor source: an adult with an advanced solid tumor such as melanoma, head and neck, liver or kidney cancer.

As DNA, the CDR3 is TGCGCCAGCAGCCGCGCTGGACAGGGGACATACAATGAGCAGTTCTTC. It is translated as CASSRAGQGTYNEQFF. The chain couples TRBV4-1 to TRBJ2-1, with TRBD1 identical over 9 bases. The length of the CDR3 is 16 residues. V trimming: 4 bases; J trimming: 4 bases; junction bases outside the gene matches: 8. The V gene's germline CDR1 is MGHRA and CDR2 YSYEKL.

The chain recombines TRBV28 with TRBJ1-5; 9 bases are a match to TRBD1. Germline V gene lookup returns CDR1 MDHEN and CDR2 SYDVKM. CDR3 size: 18 residues. V shed 3 bases and J 2 bases; nucleotides not matched to a gene: 11. The CDR3 bases are TGTGCCAGCAGTTTGCATGAGGGACAGGGACGCGGCAATCAGCCCCAGCATTTT. As protein: CASSLHEGQGRGNQPQHF.

The chain couples TRBV5-6 to TRBJ1-1, with 7 bases aligning to TRBD1. V lost 2 bases, J lost 4 bases, and 8 bases stayed unmatched. Looked up from germline, CDR1 is SGHDT and CDR2 is YYEEEE. The CDR3 covers 15 residues. This CDR3 is CASSFIDRVATEAFF. CDR3 nucleotides: TGTGCCAGCAGCTTCATCGACAGGGTGGCCACTGAAGCTTTCTTT.

The rearrangement links TRBV19 to TRBJ1-3, with D tentatively TRBD1 (5 bases). Germline V gene sequence: CDR1 LNHDA, CDR2 SQIVND (reference sequence). Between the trimmed V and J ends, which lost 2 bases and 0 bases, there was a span of 11 bases. The CDR3 spans 16 residues. The CDR3 DNA reads TGTGCCAGTAGTATAAACGGCAGGGCCTCTGGAAACACCATATATTTT. Translated, it gives CASSINGRASGNTIYF.

This chain uses TRBV29-1 with TRBJ2-7; 9 bases match TRBD1. V lost 4 bases and J lost 2; bases outside the gene matches: 6. CDR3 size: 14 residues. The germline V gene encodes CDR1 SQVTM and CDR2 ANQGSEA. The DNA of the CDR3 is TGCAGCGTTGCGGGGACAGGGCAAACCTACGAGCAGTACTTC. This sequence encodes CSVAGTGQTYEQYF.

This clone was seen a single time. The rearrangement links TRBV28 to TRBJ1-2; no definite D call. From germline, CDR1 is MDHEN and CDR2 SYDVKM. The length of the CDR3 is 14 residues. Trimming cost V 6 bases and J 6 bases, with 17 bases left between them. CDR3 nucleotide sequence: TGTGCCAGCAGGCCCTGGGGAAGGGAACATGGCTACACCTTC. It translates to CASRPWGREHGYTF.

V and J are TRBV9 and TRBJ1-2; the match to TRBD1 covers 7 bases. Per the germline V gene, CDR1 is SGDLS and CDR2 is YYNGEE. V lost 3 bases and J lost 0; bases outside the gene matches: 2. CDR3 length equals 14 residues. The CDR3: CASSAGQPNYGYTF. CDR3 nucleotides: TGTGCCAGCAGCGCGGGACAGCCTAACTATGGCTACACCTTC. The complete variable domain, with remaining parts taken from reference TRBV9 and TRBJ1-2, reads DSGVTQTPKHLITATGQRVTLRCSPRSGDLSVYWYQQSLDQGLQFLIQYYNGEERAKGNILERFSAQQFPDLHSELNLSSLELGDSALYFCASSAGQPNYGYTFGSGTRLTVV.

V is TRBV9 and J is TRBJ2-1, with 7 nucleotides matching TRBD2. CDR1 is SGDLS, CDR2 YYNGEE, per germline. With 3 bases clipped from V and 8 bases from J, the junction kept 8 bases outside the gene matches. The CDR3 covers 14 residues. The CDR3 here is CASSATDLADEQFF. As DNA, the CDR3 is TGTGCCAGCAGCGCCACCGACCTAGCGGATGAGCAGTTCTTC.

The gene calls are TRBV19 and TRBJ1-2; maybe TRBD1 (5 bases). Trimming took off 5 bases at V and 5 bases at J, with 18 bases between the two ends. The germline V gene encodes CDR1 LNHDA and CDR2 SQIVND (reference sequence). The CDR3 consists of 15 residues. The CDR3 DNA is TGTGCCAGTAGTCATACCGGGACGACCTCTTATGGCTACACCTTC. Protein: CASSHTGTTSYGYTF.

The rearrangement uses TRBV11-2 and TRBJ2-7; tentatively, D is TRBD2 (5 bases). The CDR3 covers 14 residues. V was pared by 5 bases and J by 5 bases, with 16 bases between. Germline V gene lookup returns CDR1 SGHAT and CDR2 FQNNGV. Written as DNA, the CDR3 is TGTGCCAGCAGCGTAGGGCCTAGCCCCAACGAGCAGTACTTC. Its protein product is CASSVGPSPNEQYF.

The J gene is TRBJ1-2, the V gene TRBV15; D ambiguous. The CDR3 is 12 residues long. V lost 0 bases and J lost 7, with 6 bases in between. Germline V gives CDR1 LNHNV, CDR2 YYDKDF (reference sequence). CDR3 sequence: CATSRDTTGYTF. The CDR3 coding sequence is TGTGCCACCAGCAGAGATACTACTGGCTACACCTTC.

The chain uses TRBV7-6 and TRBJ2-1; D is ambiguous. V was shortened by 3 bases and J by 0 bases, with 9 bases between the two germline ends. The CDR3 runs to 15 residues. Germline CDR1 SGHVS, CDR2 FNYEAQ. The CDR3 loop reads CASSFLVSSYNEQFF. In DNA, the CDR3 is TGTGCCAGCAGCTTTCTAGTCAGCTCCTACAATGAGCAGTTCTTC.

The chain is built from TRBV7-3 and TRBJ2-1, with TRBD2 identical over 9 bases. There are 14 residues in the CDR3. Looked up from germline, CDR1 is SGHTA and CDR2 is FQGTGA. Trimming at V came to 3 bases and at J to 14 bases, leaving 11 bases not matched to a gene. CDR3 region: CASSLGPRGGAEFF. The CDR3 region has the DNA TGTGCCAGCAGCTTGGGCCCGCGGGGGGGAGCGGAGTTCTTC.

The chain couples TRBV5-8 to TRBJ2-1, with 8 nucleotides matching TRBD2. J lost 4 bases, V lost 1 base, and 7 bases had no gene match. The CDR3 length is 16 residues. Germline CDR1 reads SGHTS; CDR2 reads YDEGEE. CDR3 sequence reads: CASSLYRGGQYNEQFF. As DNA, the CDR3 is TGTGCCAGCAGCTTGTATCGCGGGGGGCAATACAATGAGCAGTTCTTC. Full variable domain (outside the CDR3, taken from reference TRBV5-8 and TRBJ2-1): EAGVTQSPTHLIKTRGQQATLRCSPISGHTSVYWYQQALGLGLQFLLWYDEGEERNRGNFPPRFSGRQFPNYSSELNVNALELEDSALYLCASSLYRGGQYNEQFFGPGTRLTVL.

This chain connects TRBV5-6 to TRBJ1-1; a weak D match, TRBD1 (5 bases). V lost 7 bases to trimming and J lost 3 bases, with 16 bases between them. CDR3 size: 14 residues. Germline CDR1 SGHDT, CDR2 YYEEEE. The CDR3 DNA reads as TGTGCCAGCGGGAGAGCCGGGGGGGACACTGAAGCTTTCTTT. This gives the protein CASGRAGGDTEAFF.